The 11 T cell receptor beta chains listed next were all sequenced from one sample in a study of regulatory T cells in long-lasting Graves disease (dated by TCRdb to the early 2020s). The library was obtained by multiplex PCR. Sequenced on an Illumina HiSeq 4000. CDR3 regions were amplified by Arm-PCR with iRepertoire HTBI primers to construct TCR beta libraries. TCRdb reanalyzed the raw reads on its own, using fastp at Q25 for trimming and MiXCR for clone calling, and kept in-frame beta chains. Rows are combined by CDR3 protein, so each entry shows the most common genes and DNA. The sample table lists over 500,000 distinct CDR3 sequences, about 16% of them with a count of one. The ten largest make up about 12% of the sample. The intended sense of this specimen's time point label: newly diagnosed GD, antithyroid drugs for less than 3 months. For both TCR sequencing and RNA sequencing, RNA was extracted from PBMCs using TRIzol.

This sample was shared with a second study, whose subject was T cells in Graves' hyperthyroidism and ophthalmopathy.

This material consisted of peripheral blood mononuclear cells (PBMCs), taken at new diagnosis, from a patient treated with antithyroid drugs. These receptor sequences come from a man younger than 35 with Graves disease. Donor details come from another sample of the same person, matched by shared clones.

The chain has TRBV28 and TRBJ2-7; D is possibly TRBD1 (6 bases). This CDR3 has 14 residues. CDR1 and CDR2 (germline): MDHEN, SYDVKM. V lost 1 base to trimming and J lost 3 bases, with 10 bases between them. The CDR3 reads CASSLSQGLYEQYF. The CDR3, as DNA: TGTGCCAGCAGTTTATCCCAGGGGCTCTACGAGCAGTACTTC.

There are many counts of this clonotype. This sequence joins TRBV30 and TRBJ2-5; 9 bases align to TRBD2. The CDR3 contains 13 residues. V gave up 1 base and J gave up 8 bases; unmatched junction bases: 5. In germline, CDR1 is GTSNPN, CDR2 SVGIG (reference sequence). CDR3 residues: CAWSGLAGVTQYF. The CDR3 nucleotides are TGTGCCTGGAGTGGTTTAGCGGGAGTTACCCAGTACTTC.

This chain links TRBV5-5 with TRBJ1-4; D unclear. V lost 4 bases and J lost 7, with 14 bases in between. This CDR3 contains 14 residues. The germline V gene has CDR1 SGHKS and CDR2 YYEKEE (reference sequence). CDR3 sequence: CASSPRPRSEKLFF. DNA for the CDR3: TGTGCCAGCAGCCCCAGACCCAGGAGTGAAAAACTGTTTTTT.

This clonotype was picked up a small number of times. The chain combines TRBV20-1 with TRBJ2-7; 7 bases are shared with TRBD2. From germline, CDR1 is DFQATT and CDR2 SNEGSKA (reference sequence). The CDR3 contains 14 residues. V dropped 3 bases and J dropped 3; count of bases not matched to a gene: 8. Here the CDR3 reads CSASKVWEGYEQYF. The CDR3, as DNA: TGCAGTGCTAGTAAGGTTTGGGAGGGCTACGAGCAGTACTTC.

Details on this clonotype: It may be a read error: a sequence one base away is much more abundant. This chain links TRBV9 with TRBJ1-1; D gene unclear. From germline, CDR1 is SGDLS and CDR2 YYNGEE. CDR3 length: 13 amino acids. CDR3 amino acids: CVSSVGSNTEAFF. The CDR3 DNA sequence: TGTGTCAGCAGCGTAGGGAGTAACACTGAAGCTTTCTTT.

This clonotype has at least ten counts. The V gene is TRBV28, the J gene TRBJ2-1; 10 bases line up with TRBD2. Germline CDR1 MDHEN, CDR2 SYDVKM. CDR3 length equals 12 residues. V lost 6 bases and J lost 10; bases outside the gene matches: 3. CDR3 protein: CASSTSGKEQFF. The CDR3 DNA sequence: TGTGCCAGCAGCACTAGCGGGAAGGAGCAGTTCTTC.

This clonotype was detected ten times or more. The CDR3 is CASSEETAETQYF. The CDR3 coding sequence is TGTGCCAGCAGTGAAGAGACAGCAGAGACCCAGTACTTC. This chain connects TRBV2 to TRBJ2-5, with a tentative D call TRBD1 (5 bases). Germline CDR1 is SNHLY and CDR2 is FYNNEI. CDR3 length equals 13 residues. Trimming shortened V by 1 base and J by 4 bases, and 7 bases separated the two germline ends.

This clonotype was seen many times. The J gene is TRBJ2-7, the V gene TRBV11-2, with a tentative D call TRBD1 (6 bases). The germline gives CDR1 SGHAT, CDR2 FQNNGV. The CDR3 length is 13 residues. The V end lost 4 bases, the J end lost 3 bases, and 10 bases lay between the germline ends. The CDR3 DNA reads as TGTGCCAGCAGCTGGGACATTCGCTACGAGCAGTACTTC. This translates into CASSWDIRYEQYF.

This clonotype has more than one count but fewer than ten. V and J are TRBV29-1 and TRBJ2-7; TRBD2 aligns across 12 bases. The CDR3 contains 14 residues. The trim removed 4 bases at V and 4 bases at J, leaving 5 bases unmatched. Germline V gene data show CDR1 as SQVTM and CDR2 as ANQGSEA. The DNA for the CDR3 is TGCAGCGTTGGGGGAACTAGCGGGGGGTACGAGCAGTACTTC. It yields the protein CSVGGTSGGYEQYF.

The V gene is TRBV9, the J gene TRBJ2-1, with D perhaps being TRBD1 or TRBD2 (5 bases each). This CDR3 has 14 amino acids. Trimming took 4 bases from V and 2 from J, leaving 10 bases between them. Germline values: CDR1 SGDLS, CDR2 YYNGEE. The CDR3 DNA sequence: TGTGCCAGCAGCACCGGGGCTACCTACAATGAGCAGTTCTTC. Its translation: CASSTGATYNEQFF.

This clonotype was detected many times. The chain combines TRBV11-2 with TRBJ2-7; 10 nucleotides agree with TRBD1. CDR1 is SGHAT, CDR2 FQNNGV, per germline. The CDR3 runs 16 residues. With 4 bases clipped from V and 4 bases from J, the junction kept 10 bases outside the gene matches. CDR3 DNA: TGTGCCAGCAGCTCGATCATTGGGACAGGGGAGTACGAGCAGTACTTC. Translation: CASSSIIGTGEYEQYF.